Listed below are T cell receptor beta chains from one sample, sequenced in a study of T-cell memory formation after mild COVID-19. One entry per CDR3 protein, called by TCRdb with MiXCR from the 5' RACE reads. Of 180,000 or so distinct CDR3 sequences listed, 16% are singletons. Sequenced: PBMCs or a T cell subset sorted from them (not recorded which). These receptors all come from an adult woman who had mild COVID-19 (a few samples of this study predate the infection). Cell type and time point are not known. The CDR3 runs from the conserved cysteine through the conserved F or W. Size tells how often a clone was seen (once, few, many) or the class of an expanded clone, and some rows leave it out.

TRBJ1-4,many,TRBV20-1,CSARGGGQVREKLFF
TRBJ2-3,few,TRBV12-3/TRBV12-4,CASSFQRRATDTQYF
TRBJ2-5,few,TRBV27,CASSSFQRGAPETQYF
TRBJ1-2,few,TRBV7-2,CASSLTDRVNGYTF
TRBJ1-2,.,TRBV3-1,CASSLSELDRGMRGYTF
TRBJ2-7,few,TRBV15,CATSKVVGGSYEQYF
TRBJ2-2,.,TRBV5-5,CASSPAWGSNTGELFF
TRBJ1-1,.,TRBV3-1,CASSHRGSAFF
TRBJ2-5,few,TRBV7-2,CASSRTISSRETQYF
TRBJ2-3,.,TRBV20-1,CTTGYSGSRTDTQYF
TRBJ2-6,.,TRBV29-1,CSVGTGTGANVLTF
TRBJ1-2,few,TRBV7-2,CASSLSGVNYGYTF
TRBJ2-1,many,TRBV29-1,CSVGAGTSEQFF
TRBJ2-3,.,TRBV4-1,CASSPLKVFSSTDTQYF
TRBJ2-1,many,TRBV12-3/TRBV12-4,CASSFGGGGYNEQFF
TRBJ1-2,few,TRBV6-6,CASSYTYSGNYGYTF
TRBJ1-2,.,TRBV19,CASRTGAGNYGYTF
TRBJ2-7,few,TRBV5-5,CASRRQDYEQYF
TRBJ1-1,few,TRBV28,CASSRGRNTEAFF
TRBJ2-7,few,TRBV5-1,CASSSGTGGYEQYF